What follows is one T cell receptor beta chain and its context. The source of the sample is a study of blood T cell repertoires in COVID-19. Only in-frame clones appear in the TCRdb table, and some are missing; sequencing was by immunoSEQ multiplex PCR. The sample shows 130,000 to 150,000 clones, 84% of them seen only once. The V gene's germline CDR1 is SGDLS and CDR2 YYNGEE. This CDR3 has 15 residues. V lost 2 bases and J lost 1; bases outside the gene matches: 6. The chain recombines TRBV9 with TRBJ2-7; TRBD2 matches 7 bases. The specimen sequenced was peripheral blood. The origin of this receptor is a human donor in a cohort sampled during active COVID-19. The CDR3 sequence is CASSVTTGGSYEQYF. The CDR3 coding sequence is TGTGCCAGCAGCGTCACGACGGGGGGATCCTACGAGCAGTACTTC. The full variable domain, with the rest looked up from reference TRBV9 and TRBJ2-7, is DSGVTQTPKHLITATGQRVTLRCSPRSGDLSVYWYQQSLDQGLQFLIQYYNGEERAKGNILERFSAQQFPDLHSELNLSSLELGDSALYFCASSVTTGGSYEQYFGPGTRLTVT.